Below, 19 T cell receptor beta chains from the same sample are listed, as sequenced in a study of neurological immune-mediated disorders. Each CDR3 protein gets one entry after TCRdb re-called the 5' RACE reads with MiXCR. This table has some 46,000 distinct CDR3 sequences, approximately 4.5% appearing once. What was sequenced was PBMCs. These receptors came from a woman aged 55-69 years with multiple sclerosis.

In this sample, this clonotype turned up many times. J is TRBJ2-3 and V is TRBV12-3 or TRBV12-4, with 8 positions matching TRBD1. V lost 3 bases, J lost 5 bases, and 4 bases stayed unmatched. The CDR3 covers 14 residues. CDR3 region: CASSLRQGKDTQYF. The CDR3 coding sequence is TGTGCCAGCAGTTTGCGACAGGGGAAAGATACGCAGTATTTT.

This chain joins TRBV4-3 and TRBJ2-1; TRBD2 might be the D (6 bases). Trimming cost V 3 bases and J 4 bases, with 13 bases left between them. The CDR3 is made up of 15 amino acids. CDR1 and CDR2 from the germline V gene are LGHNA and YSLEER. This chain's CDR3 is CASSQGLEDYNEQFF. Here the CDR3 DNA reads TGCGCCAGCAGCCAGGGACTGGAAGATTACAATGAGCAGTTCTTC.

This clonotype has at least ten counts. This rearrangement joins TRBV20-1 to TRBJ2-2; D might be TRBD2 (6 bases). Trimming took 6 bases from V and 2 from J, leaving 13 bases between them. The CDR3 is made up of 14 amino acids. Per the germline V gene, CDR1 is DFQATT and CDR2 is SNEGSKA (reference sequence). This CDR3 is CSAHRGLNTGELFF. CDR3 nucleotide sequence: TGCAGTGCCCACCGGGGACTCAACACCGGGGAGCTGTTTTTT.

This clonotype was found many times. One end of the junction varies from germline; a read error may be responsible. J is TRBJ2-1 and V is TRBV7-7; 7 bases match TRBD2. Germline CDR1 is SSHAT and CDR2 is FNYEAQ (reference sequence). CDR3 length equals 14 residues. CDR3 residues: CASSSGGTYNEQFF. CDR3 DNA sequence: TGTGCTAGCAGCTCCGGGGGGACCTACAATGAGCAGTTCTTC.

This clonotype was detected ten times or more. This rearrangement joins TRBV5-1 to TRBJ2-2; possible D gene TRBD2, 5 bases. With 0 bases removed from V and 8 bases from J, the gap between germline ends came to 11 bases. This CDR3 contains 14 residues. Germline V CDR1 and CDR2: SGHRS, YFSETQ. CDR3: CASSLGLNSGELFF. CDR3 nucleotide sequence: TGCGCCAGCAGCTTGGGACTAAACAGTGGGGAGCTGTTTTTT.

This clonotype was seen a few times. V usage is TRBV12-3 or TRBV12-4 and J usage is TRBJ1-4; weak D call: TRBD1 (6 bases). The V end was cut by 3 bases, the J end by 7 bases, with 12 bases between. This CDR3 region has 14 residues. The CDR3 sequence: CASSFRGPIEKLFF. The CDR3 DNA reads TGTGCCAGCAGTTTTCGGGGGCCAATTGAAAAACTGTTTTTT.

This clonotype was found many times. This sequence joins TRBV20-1 and TRBJ2-1, with 10 bases identical to TRBD1. CDR3 length equals 16 residues. The junction had 8 bases not matched to a gene; V was cut back by 3 bases and J by 3 bases. Germline CDR1 reads DFQATT; CDR2 reads SNEGSKA (reference sequence). The CDR3 is CSASPGTGEFYNEQFF. The CDR3 DNA sequence: TGCAGTGCTAGTCCAGGGACAGGGGAATTCTACAATGAGCAGTTCTTC.

This clonotype was found many times. The chain couples TRBV5-5 to TRBJ2-1, with 8 positions matching TRBD1. The J segment lost 11 bases and the V segment lost 3 bases, leaving 10 bases of the junction unmatched. The CDR3 is 14 residues long. Germline-derived CDR1 and CDR2 are SGHKS and YYEKEE (reference sequence). The CDR3 sequence: CASSWGTGGVKQFF. The CDR3 DNA reads as TGTGCCAGCAGCTGGGGGACAGGAGGGGTGAAGCAGTTCTTC.

This clonotype showed up just a few times. It may be a read error: a sequence one base away is much more abundant. The chain links TRBV6-2 or TRBV6-3 to TRBJ2-5, with a possible D match to TRBD2 (6 bases). CDR3 length equals 17 residues. Looked up from germline, CDR1 is MNHEY and CDR2 is SVGEGT. Between the trimmed V and J ends, which lost 2 bases and 1 base, there was a span of 17 bases. As DNA, the CDR3 is TGTGCCAGCAGTTACGGAGGGCACAGAGGGACCCAAGAGACCCAGTACTTC. Protein sequence: CASSYGGHRGTQETQYF.

This clonotype was seen a few times. V gene TRBV20-1 combines with J gene TRBJ2-5; D is undetermined. Germline CDR1 reads DFQATT; CDR2 reads SNEGSKA (reference sequence). The CDR3 has 14 residues. Deletions cut 6 bases from V and 1 base from J, with 15 bases between. The CDR3 DNA reads as TGCAGTGCCCCCCCCGGGCAAGGCCAAGAGACCCAGTACTTC. Its protein product is CSAPPGQGQETQYF.

This clonotype was seen more than once but under ten times. The CDR3 protein is CASSSATGTEAFF. CDR3 in DNA: TGTGCCAGCAGCTCGGCGACAGGGACTGAAGCTTTCTTT. The rearrangement uses TRBV7-8 and TRBJ1-1, with TRBD1 matching over 7 bases. Germline V gene data show CDR1 as SGHVS and CDR2 as FQNEAQ. This CDR3 is built from 13 residues. With V trimmed by 4 bases and J by 5 bases, 4 bases remained unmatched. The whole variable domain, filled in from reference TRBV7-8 and TRBJ1-1, reads GAGVSQSPRYKVAKRGQDVALRCDPISGHVSLFWYQQALGQGPEFLTYFQNEAQLDKSGLPSDRFFAERPEGSVSTLKIQRTQQEDSAVYLCASSSATGTEAFFGQGTRLTVV.

This clonotype was seen a handful of times. CDR3 region: CAWRGRGAGNTIYF. As DNA, the CDR3 is TGTGCCTGGAGGGGGAGAGGGGCTGGAAACACCATATATTTT. J is TRBJ1-3 and V is TRBV30; D is possibly TRBD1 (5 bases). This CDR3 region has 14 residues. Germline lookup yields CDR1 GTSNPN and CDR2 SVGIG (reference sequence). V was cut by 3 bases and J by 2 bases, with 11 bases left in between.

A remark on this clonotype: No conserved phenylalanine or tryptophan ends this CDR3, so it is likely a read error. The genes are TRBV7-2 and TRBJ2-7, with 7 bases aligning to TRBD2. The CDR3 consists of 14 residues. Germline CDR1 reads SGHTA; CDR2 reads FQGNSA. The V and J ends lost 5 bases and 3 bases, in that order; junction bases with no gene match: 7. Here the CDR3 reads CASSIDPGGYEQYG. The DNA of the CDR3 is TGTGCCAGCAGCATAGACCCGGGGGGCTACGAGCAGTACGGC.

This clonotype was counted only a few times. The chain has TRBV5-1 and TRBJ2-1, with 13 bases fitting TRBD2. V shed 2 bases, J shed 15 bases, and the junction held 8 bases outside the gene matches. Germline assignment: CDR1 SGHRS and CDR2 YFSETQ. This CDR3 is built from 14 residues. CDR3 nucleotides: TGCGCCAGCAGCTTTGGACTAGCGGGAGAAGGTCTGTTCTTC. It translates to CASSFGLAGEGLFF.

This clonotype was detected many times. This chain joins TRBV4-3 and TRBJ2-7; D is undetermined. V lost 0 bases to trimming and J lost 4 bases, with 7 bases between them. CDR1 and CDR2 (germline): LGHNA, YSLEER. The CDR3 is 13 residues long. CDR3 amino acids: CASSQDKGYEQYF. The CDR3 nucleotides are TGCGCCAGCAGCCAAGATAAAGGGTACGAGCAGTACTTC.

The chain recombines TRBV7-2 with TRBJ1-1; D possibly corresponds to TRBD1 (6 bases). V was clipped by 5 bases and J by 10 bases, with 23 bases between them. The CDR3 sequence is 15 residues long. Germline V gives CDR1 SGHTA, CDR2 FQGNSA. CDR3 region: CASSTQGEIIEGAFF. The CDR3 DNA reads TGTGCCAGCAGCACACAGGGAGAGATAATAGAGGGAGCTTTCTTT.

This clonotype was counted a few times. The rearrangement joins TRBV20-1 to TRBJ1-2; D not resolved. The CDR3 has 10 amino acids. V lost 6 bases and J lost 3, with 5 bases in between. Germline values: CDR1 DFQATT, CDR2 SNEGSKA (reference sequence). The CDR3 bases are TGCAGTGCCACTGACTATGGCTACACCTTC. Translated: CSATDYGYTF.

This chain connects TRBV13 to TRBJ2-1, with 8 nucleotides matching TRBD1. V dropped 7 bases and J dropped 10; count of bases not matched to a gene: 9. The CDR3 runs to 13 residues. Germline V CDR1 and CDR2: PRHDT, FYEKMQ (reference sequence). The CDR3 sequence: CASKGQEAGEQFF. CDR3 in DNA: TGTGCCAGCAAGGGACAGGAGGCGGGGGAGCAGTTCTTC.

This clonotype was seen at least ten times. The CDR3 sequence is CASSPTLGVGYTF. For the CDR3, the DNA is TGCGCCAGCAGCCCGACCCTGGGGGTCGGCTACACCTTC. This rearrangement joins TRBV4-1 to TRBJ1-2; the D gene is possibly TRBD1 (5 bases). Germline assignment: CDR1 MGHRA and CDR2 YSYEKL. The ends were cut back, 4 bases at V and 8 bases at J, with 14 bases in the middle. The CDR3 totals 13 residues.